A single sample gave rise to the 2 T cell receptor beta chains below, sequenced in a study of blood T cells in healthy people across ages. Primed by a sample-barcoded 5' primer and a J-beta primer mix, a second PCR proceeded for roughly 6 to 12 cycles. TCRdb re-analysed the 5' RACE reads in MiXCR, keeping a single row per CDR3 protein. The profile shows some 700,000 distinct CDR3 sequences, around a fifth of them singletons. The sample comprised blood. These receptors came from a man between 70 and 80 years old in good health.

V usage is TRBV3-1 and J usage is TRBJ2-5; D is unresolved. The DNA end is a closer match to TRBJ2-7, so the J assignment may be wrong. Germline assignment: CDR1 LGHDT and CDR2 YNNKEL (reference sequence). This CDR3 has 14 amino acids. The CDR3 loop reads CASSPDMSGYEQYF. The CDR3 DNA sequence: TGTGCCAGCAGCCCAGACATGTCCGGCTACGAGCAGTACTTC.

The rearrangement links TRBV5-1 to TRBJ2-4; 12 bases match TRBD2. This CDR3 has 17 residues. Trimming removed 4 bases from V and 1 base from J; junction bases left unmatched: 6. Germline loops: CDR1 SGHRS, CDR2 YFSETQ. CDR3: CASSQGLAGSAKNIQYF. In DNA, the CDR3 is TGCGCCAGCAGCCAAGGACTAGCGGGGTCCGCCAAAAACATTCAGTACTTC.